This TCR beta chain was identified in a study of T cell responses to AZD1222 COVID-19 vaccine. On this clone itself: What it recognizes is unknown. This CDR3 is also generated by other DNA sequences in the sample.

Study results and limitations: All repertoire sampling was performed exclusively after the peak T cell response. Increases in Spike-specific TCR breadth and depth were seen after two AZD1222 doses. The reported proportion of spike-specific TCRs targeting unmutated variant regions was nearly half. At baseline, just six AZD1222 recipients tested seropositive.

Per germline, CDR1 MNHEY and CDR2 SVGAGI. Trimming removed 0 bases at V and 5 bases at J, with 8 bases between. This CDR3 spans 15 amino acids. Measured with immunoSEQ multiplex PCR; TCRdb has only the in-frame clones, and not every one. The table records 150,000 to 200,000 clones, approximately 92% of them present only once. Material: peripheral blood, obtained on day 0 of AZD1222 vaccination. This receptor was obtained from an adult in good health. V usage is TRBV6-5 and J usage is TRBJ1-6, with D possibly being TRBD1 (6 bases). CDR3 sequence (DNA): TGTGCCAGCAGTTACTCTGGGGGCGATAATTCACCCCTCCACTTT. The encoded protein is CASSYSGGDNSPLHF.